This TCR beta chain was captured by sequencing in a study of tumor-infiltrating lymphocytes in localized non-small cell lung cancer (dated by TCRdb to the early 2020s). At the level of the whole study: Patients whose samples were collected after neoadjuvant chemotherapy, as well as both smokers and never-smokers and several histologies, were included in the cohort. Each patient contributed resected tumor tissue and uninvolved lung tissue from the same patient, described as non-adjacent to the tumor. TCR sequencing was one of several integrated assays, alongside flow cytometry, multiplex immunofluorescence, RNA-seq, exome sequencing and proteomics, applied to the same patients. The overall ICON cohort was composed of around 150 surgical patients with localized non-small cell lung cancer whose tumors were resected. A total of 50 or so patients were included in the paired tumor versus uninvolved lung comparison of immunoSEQ T-cell fraction.

Enrollment in ICON was initiated in the first half of 2016, and the last patient was enrolled in September 2018. A subcohort of some 80 patients provided fresh tumor and matched uninvolved tissue for in-depth immune analyses, with TCR sequencing among those analyses. TCR sequencing was performed on DNA isolated from bulk tissue, without cell sorting. The immunoSEQ assay used for TCR sequencing gave the T-cell fraction in both tumor and uninvolved lung tissue. As for the authors' bioinformatics: For survival analysis, patients were divided into high (upper tertile) and low (lower two tertiles) T-cell fraction groups, which were compared by log-rank test. A signed-rank test was used to check for differences in T-cell fraction between paired tumor and uninvolved lung. Not all clones reach the TCRdb copy of this immuneACCESS table, which keeps in-frame sequences only. Checked studies attribute under half of the gap to unresolved V genes and leave the rest unexplained. That table furnishes V, J and clone size, whereas the DNA furnished D and trimming. The table for this sample lists over 10,000 clones; about three quarters of them were counted only once. Of the sample, less than 20% falls within the top ten clones.

This clone has a handful of counts. Its antigen target is currently unknown. No qualities accompany the bases; no much larger clone lies one base away. Other DNA variants within this sample encode the same CDR3. Study-wide conclusions, independent of this receptor: Since assay coverage differed from patient to patient depending on how much tissue was available, TCR sequencing was done for only a subset of the cohort. TCR-derived T-cell fraction did not differ between the flow cytometry-defined immunotypes IM1 (good prognosis) and IM2 (poor prognosis). In line with immunofluorescence CD3 counts, TCRbeta sequencing supported higher T cell infiltration in tumors compared with uninvolved lung tissue. Because different pieces of the same tissue were used for different assays, technical variation could not be separated from intratumor heterogeneity.

Sequencing used uninvolved lung tissue not adjacent to the tumor. This clonotype was sampled from a human donor with non-small cell lung cancer.

The base sequence is TGTGCCAGCTCACTGTCAGGGCCTATCAATTCACCCCTCCACTTT. It translates as CASSLSGPINSPLHF. The rearranged chain carries TRBV18 and TRBJ1-6; the D gene is possibly TRBD1, with 5 bases matching. The CDR3 runs 15 amino acids, cysteine and phenylalanine included. The DNA shown is the 45-base CDR3, in frame from base 1. Cut back by 4 bases and 7 bases, the V and J ends lie 14 bases apart. CDR1 and CDR2 are drawn from the germline V gene: KGHSH, LQKENI. The CDR3 plus the reference TRBV18 and TRBJ1-6 genes for the other parts give the full variable domain: NAGVMQNPRHLVRRRGQEARLRCSPMKGHSHVYWYRQLPEEGLKFMVYLQKENIIDESGMPKERFSAEFPKEGPSILRIQQVVRGDSAAYFCASSLSGPINSPLHFGNGTRLTVT.